This entry lists 24 T cell receptor beta chains sequenced from one sample in a study of T cell responses to AZD1222 COVID-19 vaccine. The data were produced by immunoSEQ multiplex PCR, yet TCRdb's version contains in-frame clones alone and is incomplete. The sample consists of some 97,000 clones, around 90% of them appearing once. This sample comprised peripheral blood, obtained on day 0 of AZD1222 vaccination. The receptor source for this set is an adult in good health.

The chain carries TRBV11-3 and TRBJ2-7; no reliable D call. The CDR3 sequence is 12 residues long. The germline V gene has CDR1 SGHNT and CDR2 YENEEA. V lost 5 bases to trimming and J lost 0 bases, with 5 bases between them. This chain's CDR3 is CASSGDSYEQYF. The CDR3 nucleotides are TGTGCCAGCAGCGGGGACTCCTACGAGCAGTACTTC. The variable domain in full, with the rest retrieved from reference TRBV11-3 and TRBJ2-7, is EAGVVQSPRYKIIEKKQPVAFWCNPISGHNTLYWYLQNLGQGPELLIRYENEEAVDDSQLPKDRFSAERLKGVDSTLKIQPAELGDSAVYLCASSGDSYEQYFGPGTRLTVT.

The rearrangement links TRBV28 to TRBJ2-4; D gene ambiguous. V lost 6 bases, J lost 5 bases, and 11 bases lay in between. The CDR3 is 13 residues long. From germline, CDR1 is MDHEN and CDR2 SYDVKM. The DNA of the CDR3 is TGTGCCAGCAGGACTCAGGTGGAAAACATTCAGTACTTC. Protein: CASRTQVENIQYF.

The gene calls are TRBV3-1 (or the pseudogene TRBV3-2) and TRBJ2-3; TRBD1 is a possible D gene (5 bases). Germline values: CDR1 LGHDT, CDR2 YNNKEL (reference sequence). The CDR3 is 16 residues long. Trimming shortened V by 1 base and J by 6 bases, and 17 bases separated the two germline ends. The CDR3 DNA is TGTGCCAGCAGCCAAGTTCGTTTAGGGGTTGGGGATACGCAGTATTTT. Amino acid sequence: CASSQVRLGVGDTQYF.

J is TRBJ2-2 and V is TRBV6-4, with D possibly TRBD2 on 5 matching bases. This CDR3 is built from 17 residues. V gave up 0 bases and J gave up 3 bases, with 14 bases separating them. Germline V lookup: CDR1 MRHNA, CDR2 SNTAGT. Here the CDR3 DNA reads TGTGCCAGCAGTGACTCACGGGAAGGGAAGGACACCGGGGAGCTGTTTTTT. Translating gives CASSDSREGKDTGELFF.

This clone showed up just once. The rearrangement uses TRBV19 and TRBJ1-5; no firm D call. Germline loops: CDR1 LNHDA, CDR2 SQIVND (reference sequence). The CDR3 spans 14 residues. V shed 1 base and J shed 1 base, with 5 bases lying between them. The CDR3 DNA is TGTGCCAGTAGTATAGGGCAGAGCAATCAGCCCCAGCATTTT. Residues: CASSIGQSNQPQHF.

This sequence joins TRBV10-1 and TRBJ1-1; no firm D call. Germline V gene lookup returns CDR1 WNHNN and CDR2 SYGVQD (reference sequence). V dropped 9 bases and J dropped 1 base, with 12 bases sitting between them. CDR3 length: 13 amino acids. CDR3 DNA sequence: TGCGCCAGGCCGGACGGACCGAACACTGAAGCTTTCTTT. Translation: CARPDGPNTEAFF.

This sequence joins TRBV2 and TRBJ2-1, with 9 bases matching TRBD2. The CDR3 has 16 residues. CDR1 and CDR2 (germline): SNHLY, FYNNEI. The J segment lost 3 bases and the V segment lost 6 bases, leaving 9 bases of the junction unmatched. The CDR3 sequence is CASSAGAGGFYNEQFF. The CDR3 DNA follows: TGTGCCAGCAGCGCCGGCGCGGGAGGGTTCTACAATGAGCAGTTCTTC.

The chain has TRBV28 and TRBJ2-7; TRBD2 aligns across 13 bases. The germline V gene encodes CDR1 MDHEN and CDR2 SYDVKM. The V gene end was trimmed by 6 bases and the J gene end by 2 bases; junction bases not matched to a gene: 4. CDR3 length: 15 residues. CDR3 DNA sequence: TGTGCCAGCAGGTTTACTAGCGGGAGGGCCTACGAGCAGTACTTC. Its translation is CASRFTSGRAYEQYF.

The CDR3 coding sequence is TGTGCCAGCAGTTTTCGTAGACGCGAGACCCAGTACTTC. It yields the protein CASSFRRRETQYF. The genes are TRBV12-3 or TRBV12-4 and TRBJ2-5; D is unresolved. The CDR3 consists of 13 residues. V lost 3 bases to trimming and J lost 5 bases, with 10 bases between them.

V usage is TRBV27 and J usage is TRBJ1-1, with a weak D call TRBD1 (5 bases). This CDR3 has 12 amino acids. Trimming cost V 5 bases and J 6 bases, with 10 bases left between them. Looked up from germline, CDR1 is MNHEY and CDR2 is SMNVEV (reference sequence). CDR3 sequence reads: CASSDWGAEAFF. In nucleotides, the CDR3 is TGTGCCAGCAGTGACTGGGGGGCTGAAGCTTTCTTT.

The rearrangement links TRBV28 to TRBJ1-1; D unresolved. CDR1 is MDHEN, CDR2 SYDVKM, per germline. The CDR3 has 13 amino acids. The V gene lost 6 bases and the J gene lost 1 base, with 9 bases spanning the gap. In DNA, the CDR3 is TGTGCCAGCAGGCTGGAGGGGAACACTGAAGCTTTCTTT. Protein product: CASRLEGNTEAFF.

The chain uses TRBV28 and TRBJ1-2; D gene uncertain. CDR1 and CDR2 (germline): MDHEN, SYDVKM. This CDR3 comprises 14 residues. V gave up 5 bases and J gave up 4 bases, with 14 bases separating them. The CDR3 region is CASSRTQQIYGYTF. As DNA, the CDR3 is TGTGCCAGCAGTCGCACGCAGCAAATCTATGGCTACACCTTC.

CDR3 residues: CASSSLAGGPYNEQFF. CDR3 sequence (DNA): TGTGCCAGCAGTTCCCTTGCGGGAGGGCCCTACAATGAGCAGTTCTTC. J is TRBJ2-1 and V is TRBV28, with 9 bases aligning to TRBD2. J gave up 2 bases and V 4 bases, and 6 bases lay outside the gene matches. This CDR3 has 16 residues. Germline loops: CDR1 MDHEN, CDR2 SYDVKM.

The chain combines TRBV27 with TRBJ1-4; D is unresolved. V lost 2 bases and J lost 11, with 9 bases in between. The germline CDR1 and CDR2 sequences are MNHEY and SMNVEV (reference sequence). The CDR3 runs 12 residues. The CDR3 nucleotides read TGTGCCAGCAGTTTAATGGGTCGGAAACTGTTTTTT. Translated, it gives CASSLMGRKLFF.

This chain joins TRBV6-5 and TRBJ1-1; 9 positions agree with TRBD1. The V segment lost 5 bases and the J segment 7 bases; nucleotides outside the gene matches: 5. The CDR3 covers 13 residues. Germline CDR1 reads MNHEY; CDR2 reads SVGAGI. The CDR3 DNA follows: TGTGCCAGCAGTCTCCGGGACAGGGATGAAGCTTTCTTT. Its translation is CASSLRDRDEAFF.

The chain has TRBV4-2 and TRBJ1-4, with D maybe TRBD1 (5 bases). This CDR3 has 13 amino acids. Trimming left V 4 bases short and J 8 bases short, with 11 bases between. In germline, CDR1 is LGHNA, CDR2 YNFKEQ. The CDR3 region is CASSLGAGEKLFF. The DNA of the CDR3 is TGTGCCAGCAGCCTAGGGGCGGGGGAAAAACTGTTTTTT.

V is TRBV7-9 and J is TRBJ1-3, with D unresolved. V was clipped by 5 bases and J by 2 bases, with 10 bases between them. Germline assignment: CDR1 SEHNR and CDR2 FQNEAQ (reference sequence). This CDR3 is 14 amino acids long. The CDR3 DNA reads TGTGCCAGCAGCCTAAGTAACGCTGGAAACACCATATATTTT. The encoded protein is CASSLSNAGNTIYF.

In its sample, this clone was seen once. The J gene is TRBJ2-1, the V gene TRBV28; 10 bases align to TRBD1. Trimming took 6 bases from V and 7 from J; bases not matched to a gene: 3. The CDR3 spans 13 residues. Germline-derived CDR1 and CDR2 are MDHEN and SYDVKM. Here the CDR3 reads CASRTGGGNEQFF. CDR3 bases: TGTGCCAGCAGGACAGGGGGCGGGAATGAGCAGTTCTTC.

V usage is TRBV3-1 (or the pseudogene TRBV3-2) and J usage is TRBJ2-3, with 7 bases lining up with TRBD2. Looked up from germline, CDR1 is LGHDT and CDR2 is YNNKEL (reference sequence). The V and J ends lost 1 base and 8 bases, in that order; junction bases with no gene match: 6. This CDR3 contains 14 residues. The CDR3 DNA sequence: TGTGCCAGCAGCCAAGGTGGGGGGGAGGGTACGCAGTATTTT. Its protein product is CASSQGGGEGTQYF.

This chain connects TRBV19 to TRBJ2-7; 7 nucleotides agree with TRBD1. The CDR3 extends over 13 amino acids. The V gene end was trimmed by 10 bases and the J gene end by 2 bases; junction bases not matched to a gene: 8. The germline V gene has CDR1 LNHDA and CDR2 SQIVND (reference sequence). CDR3 in DNA: TGTGCCACCCCCGGGACAGTGGCCTACGAGCAGTACTTC. Amino acids: CATPGTVAYEQYF.

The chain uses TRBV5-6 and TRBJ1-2; 10 bases match TRBD1. Germline assignment: CDR1 SGHDT and CDR2 YYEEEE. The CDR3 is made up of 14 amino acids. Trimming cost V 4 bases and J 6 bases; bases outside gene matches: 6. The chain's CDR3 is CASSQGQGEDGYTF. Here the CDR3 DNA reads TGTGCCAGCAGCCAAGGACAGGGGGAAGATGGCTACACCTTC.

This rearrangement joins TRBV7-6 to TRBJ1-5, with 7 positions matching TRBD1. The CDR3 is 15 amino acids. J was trimmed by 7 bases and V by 5 bases; bases with no gene match: 11. Germline lookup yields CDR1 SGHVS and CDR2 FNYEAQ. The CDR3 reads CASSPRGGKTQPQHF. CDR3 nucleotide sequence: TGTGCCAGCAGCCCCAGGGGGGGTAAAACGCAGCCCCAGCATTTT.

Here the CDR3 reads CAIQANYGYTF. In DNA, the CDR3 is TGTGCTATACAGGCCAACTATGGCTACACCTTC. This sequence joins TRBV7-9 and TRBJ1-2; perhaps TRBD1 as D (5 bases). The germline CDR1 and CDR2 sequences are SEHNR and FQNEAQ (reference sequence). The CDR3 is made up of 11 amino acids.

V is TRBV28 and J is TRBJ2-5, with 12 bases identical to TRBD2. The CDR3 sequence is 18 residues long. J lost 1 base, V lost 3 bases, and 9 bases had no gene match. Per germline, CDR1 MDHEN and CDR2 SYDVKM. DNA of the CDR3: TGTGCCAGCAGTTTTCCCCCTAGCGGGAGGGCGGGCCAAGAGACCCAGTACTTC. Residues: CASSFPPSGRAGQETQYF. The entire variable domain, with the rest obtained from reference TRBV28 and TRBJ2-5, is as follows: DVKVTQSSRYLVKRTGEKVFLECVQDMDHENMFWYRQDPGLGLRLIYFSYDVKMKEKGDIPEGYSVSREKKERFSLILESASTNQTSMYLCASSFPPSGRAGQETQYFGPGTRLLVL.